These T cell receptor beta chains were read from a single sample in a study of Ad26.COV2.S vaccination and SARS-CoV-2 variants. Here immunoSEQ multiplex PCR was the method, and the copy in TCRdb shows in-frame clones only, minus some. The sample yields roughly 410,000 clones, roughly 80% seen once. The source material was peripheral blood, sampled in a trial of Ad26.COV2.S vaccine versus placebo. The receptors here all came from a person between 18 and 59 years old who received the Ad26.COV2.S COVID-19 vaccine or a placebo. Each CDR3 is given with its conserved first and last residue. A D gene is named only where the DNA matches it firmly. The size entry is marked missing in some rows and otherwise reads once, few, many or a size class.

>.|TRBJ2-3|TRBV29-1|.
TGCAGCGGAACATACCCCGGCGGGGCAGATACGCAGTATTTT
CSGTYPGGADTQYF
>.|TRBJ2-7|TRBV30|TRBD2
TGTGCCAGGGGAGCGGGAGAGAGCGAGCAGTACTTC
CARGAGESEQYF
>.|TRBJ2-1|TRBV29-1|.
TGCAGCGTTGGGGTCTGGAAGGGGGCCTACAATGAGCAGTTCTTC
CSVGVWKGAYNEQFF
>.|TRBJ2-7|TRBV5-1|TRBD1
TGCGCCAGCAGACCCCCCGGACAGGGCTACGAGCAGTACTTC
CASRPPGQGYEQYF
>.|TRBJ2-2|TRBV30|.
TGTGCCTGGAGAGCTCCCCCCACCCACCGGGAGCTGTTTTTT
CAWRAPPTHRELFF
>once|TRBJ2-5|TRBV15|TRBD2
TGTGCCACCAGCAACTTACGAGCGGGAAGTCAAGAGACCCAGTACTTC
CATSNLRAGSQETQYF
>.|TRBJ1-1|TRBV12-3/TRBV12-4|.
TGTGCCAGCAGTTTCACCAGGGCCACTGAAGCTTTCTTT
CASSFTRATEAFF
>.|TRBJ2-1|TRBV5-4|TRBD2
TGTGCCAGCAGCTTCCAGCGGGAGTCTAGGGAGCAGTTCTTC
CASSFQRESREQFF
>.|TRBJ1-2|TRBV7-8|TRBD1
TGTGCCAGCAGCCCTCCCGGGACAGGCTATGGCTACACCTTC
CASSPPGTGYGYTF
>.|TRBJ1-2|TRBV7-8|.
TGTGCCAGCAGCCGAGTCACACAAGCTAACTATGGCTACACCTTC
CASSRVTQANYGYTF
>.|TRBJ2-3|TRBV13|.
TGTGCCAGCAGCCACGAGGTTACGGATACGCAGTATTTT
CASSHEVTDTQYF
>.|TRBJ2-5|TRBV14|.
TGTGCCAGCAGCCAATTGCCGGGACGGGGGAAAGAGACCCAGTACTTC
CASSQLPGRGKETQYF
>.|TRBJ2-2|TRBV7-8|TRBD1
TGTGCCAGCAGCTTATCCGGGACAGGGGCCCTCAGCGGGGAGCTGTTTTTT
CASSLSGTGALSGELFF
>.|TRBJ2-1|TRBV5-1|TRBD1
TGCGCCAGCAGCTTTCTGGGACAGGGGGCAAATGAGCAGTTCTTC
CASSFLGQGANEQFF
>.|TRBJ2-3|TRBV2|.
TGTGCCAGCAGCGCGGGACAGATCACAGATACGCAGTATTTT
CASSAGQITDTQYF
>few|TRBJ1-6|TRBV2|.
TGTGCCAGCAAAAATACTAATTCACCCCTCCACTTT
CASKNTNSPLHF
>.|TRBJ2-2|TRBV18|.
TGTGCCAGCTCATTTAACGGCCCCGGGGAGCTGTTTTTT
CASSFNGPGELFF
>.|TRBJ2-1|TRBV30|.
TGTGCCTGGAGTGTCCTGACCCTAACAGAAAACAATGAGCAGTTCTTC
CAWSVLTLTENNEQFF
>.|TRBJ1-2|TRBV2|TRBD1
TGTGCCAGCAGGGTAGGGACAGGCCCCTATGGCTACACCTTC
CASRVGTGPYGYTF
>.|TRBJ2-1|TRBV4-3|TRBD2
TGCGCCAGCAGCCAAGATCGACTAGCGGGGGCGCACCGGGGGCAGTTCTTC
CASSQDRLAGAHRGQFF
>.|TRBJ2-1|TRBV29-1|.
TGCAGCGTGGCAGGGTCTATATACAATGAGCAGTTCTTC
CSVAGSIYNEQFF
>.|TRBJ2-7|TRBV27|TRBD2
TGTGCCAGCAGAAGTCAGCGGGAGGGCTACGAGCAGTACTTC
CASRSQREGYEQYF
>.|TRBJ1-1|TRBV9|TRBD1
TGTGCCAGCAGCCTCGGGGACAGGGGGCCCTTGAACACTGAAGCTTTCTTT
CASSLGDRGPLNTEAFF
>.|TRBJ2-7|TRBV4-1|.
TGCGCCAGCCACTACGAGCAGTACTTC
CASHYEQYF
>few|TRBJ2-2|TRBV4-1|.
TGCGCCAGCAGCCGAGGACCTGAAGCCGGGGAGCTGTTTTTT
CASSRGPEAGELFF
>.|TRBJ2-5|TRBV4-3|TRBD1
TGCGCCAGCAGCCAAGAACCGACAGGGCCAACCCAAGAGACCCAGTACTTC
CASSQEPTGPTQETQYF
>.|TRBJ2-7|TRBV12-5|.
TGTGCTAGTGGTTTGGTATATACAGGGCACCACGAGCAGTACTTC
CASGLVYTGHHEQYF
>.|TRBJ2-2|TRBV13|.
TGTGCCAGCAGCTTTGCCATGAACACCGGGGAGCTGTTTTTT
CASSFAMNTGELFF
>.|TRBJ2-3|TRBV18|TRBD1
TGTGCCAGCTCTCTTACCGGGACAGACACAGATACGCAGTATTTT
CASSLTGTDTDTQYF
>.|TRBJ2-1|TRBV5-1|.
TGCGCCAGCAGCCTTATTCCGGGCCCCAATGAGCAGTTCTTC
CASSLIPGPNEQFF
>.|TRBJ1-5|TRBV12-3/TRBV12-4|.
TGTGCCAGCATGGGACCTTATCAGCCCCAGCATTTT
CASMGPYQPQHF
>.|TRBJ2-3|TRBV9|TRBD2
TGTGCCAGCGCCCAGCGGGGGGAGGGAGATACGCAGTATTTT
CASAQRGEGDTQYF
>once|TRBJ1-4|TRBV30|.
TGTGCCTCCAAAGCGGGGGGGGCGCCTGAAAAACTGTTTTTT
CASKAGGAPEKLFF
>.|TRBJ2-5|TRBV6-6|.
TGTGCCAGCAGTCCACTGGGGGAGGTAGCGGCACAAGAGACCCAGTACTTC
CASSPLGEVAAQETQYF
>.|TRBJ1-2|TRBV24-1|.
TGTGCCACCAGTGCCCTTACCCGACGGGGGGCCACCGAGGGAGTCTATGGCTACACCTTC
CATSALTRRGATEGVYGYTF
>.|TRBJ2-5|TRBV12-5|TRBD2
TGTGCTAGTGGTTTAGGGAGGGGCCTGAACCAAGAGACCCAGTACTTC
CASGLGRGLNQETQYF
>.|TRBJ1-1|TRBV5-1|.
TGCGCCAGCAGCTTGCAGTCCGGGGTGGACACTGAAGCTTTCTTT
CASSLQSGVDTEAFF
>.|TRBJ2-5|TRBV11-3|.
TGTGCCAGCAGTCCCGGAGCTGAGACCCAGTACTTC
CASSPGAETQYF
>.|TRBJ2-5|TRBV6-5|.
TGTGCCAGCAGTTCTACGGAGACCCAGTACTTC
CASSSTETQYF
>.|TRBJ2-6|TRBV19|TRBD1
TGTGCCAGTAGTAATGGACAGGGGGCCTCTGGGGCCAACGTCCTGACTTTC
CASSNGQGASGANVLTF
>.|TRBJ1-2|TRBV6-4|TRBD1
TGTGCCAGCAGTCCCGACAGGGCAGTGGATGGCTACACCTTC
CASSPDRAVDGYTF
>.|TRBJ1-3|TRBV29-1|.
TGCAGCGTGGGACTGTACTCTGGAAACACCATATATTTT
CSVGLYSGNTIYF
>.|TRBJ2-3|TRBV7-2|TRBD2
TGTGCCAGCAGCTTGGGTAGCGGGGGCTTCACAGATACGCAGTATTTT
CASSLGSGGFTDTQYF
>.|TRBJ2-1|TRBV7-3|TRBD2
TGTGCCAGCAGCTTCTCCGGGACTACCAGCAATGAGCAGTTCTTC
CASSFSGTTSNEQFF
>few|TRBJ2-1|TRBV27|.
TGTGCCGCCCCAGCGGGTTCTGCGATAGACAATGAGCAGTTCTTC
CAAPAGSAIDNEQFF
>.|TRBJ1-2|TRBV28|.
TGTGCCAGCAGTATCCTTTTAGGGAACGATGGCTACACCTTC
CASSILLGNDGYTF
>.|TRBJ1-3|TRBV29-1|TRBD1
TGCAGCGCCGGGGACAGCTCTGGAAACACCATATATTTT
CSAGDSSGNTIYF
>.|TRBJ2-5|TRBV5-1|TRBD2
TGCGCCAGCAGCTTGGCAGGGACTAGCGAAGAGACCCAGTACTTC
CASSLAGTSEETQYF
>once|TRBJ2-6|TRBV7-3|.
TGTGCCAGCAGAACAGGGAACTCTGGGGCCAACGTCCTGACTTTC
CASRTGNSGANVLTF
>.|TRBJ2-7|TRBV5-1|.
TGCGCCAGCAGTCCCCGGGGGCGATCCTACGAGCAGTACTTC
CASSPRGRSYEQYF
>few|TRBJ2-5|TRBV7-9|TRBD2
TGTGCCAGCAGCTCGGCGAAGGTAGCGGGAGTCCCTGGGGAGACCCAGTACTTC
CASSSAKVAGVPGETQYF